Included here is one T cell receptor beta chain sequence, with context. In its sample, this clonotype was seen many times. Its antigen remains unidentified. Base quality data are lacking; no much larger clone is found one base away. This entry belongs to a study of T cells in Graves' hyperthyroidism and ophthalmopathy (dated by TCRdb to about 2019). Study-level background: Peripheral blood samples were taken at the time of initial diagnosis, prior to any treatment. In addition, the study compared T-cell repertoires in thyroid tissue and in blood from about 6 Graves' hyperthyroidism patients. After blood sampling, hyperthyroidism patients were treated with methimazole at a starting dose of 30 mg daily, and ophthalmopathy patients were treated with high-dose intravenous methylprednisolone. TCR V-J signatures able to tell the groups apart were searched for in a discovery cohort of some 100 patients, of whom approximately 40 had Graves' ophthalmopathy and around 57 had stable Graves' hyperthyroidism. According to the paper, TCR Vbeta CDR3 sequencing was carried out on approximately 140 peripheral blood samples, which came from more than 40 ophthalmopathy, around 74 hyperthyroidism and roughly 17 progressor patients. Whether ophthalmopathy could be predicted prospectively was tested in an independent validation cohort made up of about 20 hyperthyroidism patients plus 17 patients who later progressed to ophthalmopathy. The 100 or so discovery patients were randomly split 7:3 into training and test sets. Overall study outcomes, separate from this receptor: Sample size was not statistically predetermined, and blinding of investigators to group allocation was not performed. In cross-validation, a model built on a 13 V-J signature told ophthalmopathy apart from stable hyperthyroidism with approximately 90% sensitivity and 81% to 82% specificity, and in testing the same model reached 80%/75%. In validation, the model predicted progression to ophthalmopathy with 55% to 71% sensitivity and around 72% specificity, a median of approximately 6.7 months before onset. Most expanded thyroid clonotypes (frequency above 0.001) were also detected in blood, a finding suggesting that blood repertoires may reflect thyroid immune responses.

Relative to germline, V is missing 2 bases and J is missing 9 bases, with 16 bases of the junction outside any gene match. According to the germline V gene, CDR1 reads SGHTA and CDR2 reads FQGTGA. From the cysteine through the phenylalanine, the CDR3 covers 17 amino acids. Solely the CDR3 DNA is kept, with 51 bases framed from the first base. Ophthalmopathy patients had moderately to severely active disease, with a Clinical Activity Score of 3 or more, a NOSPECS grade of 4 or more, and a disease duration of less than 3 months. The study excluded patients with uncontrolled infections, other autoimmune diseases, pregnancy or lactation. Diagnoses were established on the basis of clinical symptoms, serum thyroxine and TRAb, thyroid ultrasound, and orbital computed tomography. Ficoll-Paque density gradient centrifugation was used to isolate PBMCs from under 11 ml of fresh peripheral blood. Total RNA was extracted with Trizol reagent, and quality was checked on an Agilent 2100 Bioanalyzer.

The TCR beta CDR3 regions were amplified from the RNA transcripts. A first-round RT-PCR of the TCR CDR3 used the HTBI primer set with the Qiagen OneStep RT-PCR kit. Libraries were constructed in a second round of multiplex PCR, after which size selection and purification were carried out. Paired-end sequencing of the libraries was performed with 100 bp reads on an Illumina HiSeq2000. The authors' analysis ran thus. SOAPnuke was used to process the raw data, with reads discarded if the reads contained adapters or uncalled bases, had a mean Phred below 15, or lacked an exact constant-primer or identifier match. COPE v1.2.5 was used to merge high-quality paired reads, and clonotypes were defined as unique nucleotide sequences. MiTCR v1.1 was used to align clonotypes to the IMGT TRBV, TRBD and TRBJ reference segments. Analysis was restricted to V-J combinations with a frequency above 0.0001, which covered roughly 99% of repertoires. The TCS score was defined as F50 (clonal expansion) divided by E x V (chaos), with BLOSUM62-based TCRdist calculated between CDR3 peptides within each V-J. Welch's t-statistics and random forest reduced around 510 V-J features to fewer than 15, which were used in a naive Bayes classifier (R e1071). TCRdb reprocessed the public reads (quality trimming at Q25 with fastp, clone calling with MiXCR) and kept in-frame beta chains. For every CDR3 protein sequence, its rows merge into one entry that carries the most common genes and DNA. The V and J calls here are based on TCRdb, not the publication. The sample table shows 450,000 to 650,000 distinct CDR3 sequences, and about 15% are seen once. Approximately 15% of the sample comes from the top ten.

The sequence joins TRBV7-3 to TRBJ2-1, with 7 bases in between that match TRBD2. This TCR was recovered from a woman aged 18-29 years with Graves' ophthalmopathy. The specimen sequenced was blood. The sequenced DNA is TGTGCCAGCAGCTTAGGGATTAGGACGGGAGGATTCGCTGAGCAGTTCTTC. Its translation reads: CASSLGIRTGGFAEQFF.